This T cell receptor (beta chain) came from a study of early T cells in non-severe SARS-CoV-2 infection. TCRdb ran MiXCR on the 5' RACE reads and lists one entry per CDR3 protein. The sample has about 58,000 distinct CDR3 sequences, about an eighth seen once. J was trimmed by 4 bases and V by 5 bases; bases with no gene match: 5. CDR1 KGHDR and CDR2 SFDVKD come from the germline V gene. The CDR3 is made up of 15 amino acids. This clonotype has a handful of counts. This chain uses TRBV24-1 with TRBJ2-1; 9 positions agree with TRBD1. The specimen sequenced was whole blood. This TCR was sampled from an adult who was a healthcare worker with PCR-confirmed SARS-CoV-2 infection or an uninfected control (not recorded which). In nucleotides, the CDR3 is TGTGCCACCAGTGCAGGGACAGGGAGATACAATGAGCAGTTCTTC. Encoded protein: CATSAGTGRYNEQFF.